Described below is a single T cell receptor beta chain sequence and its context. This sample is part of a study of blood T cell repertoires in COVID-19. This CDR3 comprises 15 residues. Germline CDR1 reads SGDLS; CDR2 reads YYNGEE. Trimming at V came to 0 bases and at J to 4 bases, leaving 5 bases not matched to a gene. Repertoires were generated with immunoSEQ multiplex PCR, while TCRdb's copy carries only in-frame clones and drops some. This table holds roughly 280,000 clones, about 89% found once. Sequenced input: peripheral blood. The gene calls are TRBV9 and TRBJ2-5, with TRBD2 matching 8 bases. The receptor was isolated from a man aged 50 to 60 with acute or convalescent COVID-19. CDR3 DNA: TGTGCCAGCAGCGTAGATCTGGCGGGGGGAGAGACCCAGTACTTC. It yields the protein CASSVDLAGGETQYF.